This T cell receptor beta chain was obtained from a study of shared clonotypes between healthy human individuals (dated by TCRdb to between 2020 and 2021). About the study as a whole: The cohort comprised two women and a few men aged 18 to 49 years. For each donor, CD4 naive and CD4 memory were each run on three plates, CD8 naive on two plates, and CD8 memory on one plate. To estimate repertoire size and how much clonotype sharing occurs between individuals, the study deeply sequenced the blood TCR repertoires of about 5 healthy adults. Different laboratories and diverse techniques were used to prepare libraries and sequence TCR repertoires, to increase sequencing depth and limit assay-specific biases. Each donor's leukapheresis produced roughly between roughly 0.85 and 10 billion PBMCs. Results the study describes overall, beyond this receptor: Sampling was restricted to blood, and TCR repertoires in tissue are likely to differ from TCR repertoires in blood. The small number of donors limited the genetic and exposure-history diversity represented. Even with the large sequencing depth, rarefaction of the sorted-subset datasets indicated that sequencing was incomplete. Sharing across several donors was observed for approximately 4.6% of naive CD4, 3% to 3.5% of naive CD8, 2.3% of memory CD4, and about 0.4% of memory CD8 clonotypes. Based on pairwise subsampling, the degree of clonotype sharing among donors was expected to be affected by sequencing depth. Higher generation probabilities were observed for clonotypes shared by all four sorted-subset donors than for non-shared clonotypes. Naive subsets generally had larger estimated clonotype richness than memory subsets.

The CDR3 holds 14 amino acids from the cysteine to the phenylalanine. Just CDR3 DNA is preserved here, 42 bases in frame from base 1. CDR1 and CDR2, looked up from the germline V gene, are SGDLS and YYNGEE. The trim is 4 bases for V and 3 bases for J, with a gap of 11 bases between the germline ends. TCR CDR3 regions were amplified from genomic DNA by multiplex PCR using the deep immunoSEQ assay. For each cell subset, the extracted genomic DNA was distributed evenly across all wells of several immunoSEQ 96-well plates, and each plate served as one replicate. For sorted subsets, 150 to 200 ng genomic DNA, equal to 25,000 to 35,000 T cell genomes, was loaded into each replicate PCR. Purified libraries were measured with a Qubit 3.0 fluorometer, size-checked on a Bioanalyzer 2100, and measured again with the KAPA Library Quantification kit. A separate single-read 150-cycle Illumina NextSeq 550 flow cell was used to sequence each immunoSEQ 96-well plate. As for the original processing: Because only junctional sequences without quality scores were contained in the immunoSEQ output, filtering matching that applied to full-length reads could not be performed. To assign V/J genes and CDR3, sequences were annotated using PyIR, a Python wrapper for IgBLAST v1.9, with IMGT germline references. Any read was removed if the V/J assignment was weak (E-value above 1e-6), the CDR3 was missing, or the read contained stop codons, out-of-frame junctions, or ambiguous translated residues. A V3J clonotype was defined by an identical inferred V gene, J gene, and CDR3 amino acid sequence. Percentage overlap between repertoires was calculated by dividing the number of shared unique clonotypes by the size of the smaller repertoire. RTK rarefaction, the Chao1 estimator, and Recon v2.1 estimates of unobserved clonotypes were used to assess repertoire richness. OLGA was used to compute generation probabilities for all TCRbeta clonotypes that the gDNA method yielded from a few donors. What TCRdb holds here is the immuneACCESS table cut down to in-frame rearrangements. Part of the clones is not present; checked against another copy, under half of the missing clones reflect an unresolved V gene, and the others are unexplained. V, J and clone size reflect that table, while D and trimming were determined from the DNA. A total of roughly 700,000 clones appear in this sample, about nine tenths of them only once. Roughly 36% of the sample rests with the top ten.

As regards this clone: Its antigen specificity is not known. Base qualities are missing; no much larger clone stands one base away.

The donors were healthy, HIV-negative adults with no recently reported acute infections or vaccinations. All donors were Caucasian adults living in Nashville, Tennessee, USA. The CD8 memory samples were a combination of magnetically selected CD45RO+ cells and CCR7-negative CD45RA+ effector memory (TemRA) cells. After blood collection by leukapheresis, PBMCs were isolated using Ficoll-Histopaque density gradient centrifugation and then cryopreserved in the vapor phase of liquid nitrogen. Analytical flow cytometry was used to check the purity and quantity of every magnetically sorted T cell population. Each sorted fraction had its genomic DNA isolated and then quantified by UV absorbance on a Nanodrop 2000c.

The sample comprised memory CD8+ T cells from PBMCs. What this sample's cell subset or site label stands for: CD45RO+ cells pooled with CCR7-negative TemRA cells. This receptor was taken from a young man in good health. Some clones in this sample may be carry-over from other donors' samples. The chain uses TRBV9 and TRBJ2-1; too little of a D gene remains to name it. Here is the DNA: TGTGCCAGCAGCCCGAGGACGGACTACAATGAGCAGTTCTTC. Translation gives CASSPRTDYNEQFF.